This TCR beta chain was documented in a study of breast tumors, draining lymph nodes, adjacent tissues. Overall study findings and caveats: Compared with basal-like, luminal-like tumors shared significantly more repertoire with nontumor tissue. Findings are consistent with lymph node origin and intratumoral expansion of most tumor T cells. That most tumor T cells come from lymph nodes remained unproven. Compared with lymph nodes, tumors were less diverse; compared with nontumor tissue, more.

TCRdb reprocessed the multiplex PCR reads via MiXCR and lists one record per CDR3 protein. The table shows some 150,000 distinct CDR3 sequences, with about a fifth occurring only once. Trimming shortened V by 5 bases and J by 6 bases, and 15 bases separated the two germline ends. Germline V gene data show CDR1 as MDHEN and CDR2 as SYDVKM. The CDR3 has 14 residues. Samples came from axillary lymph nodes draining the breast cancer. In this sample, this clonotype turned up many times. Its specificity is not known. The chain has TRBV28 and TRBJ2-3; D not resolved. The source material was axillary lymph node tissue. The sequence was obtained from a female donor with breast cancer. Some clones in this sample may be carry-over from other donors' samples. In DNA, the CDR3 is TGTGCCAGCAGTCCGACACGGCTCTTGGATACGCAGTATTTT. Protein sequence: CASSPTRLLDTQYF.